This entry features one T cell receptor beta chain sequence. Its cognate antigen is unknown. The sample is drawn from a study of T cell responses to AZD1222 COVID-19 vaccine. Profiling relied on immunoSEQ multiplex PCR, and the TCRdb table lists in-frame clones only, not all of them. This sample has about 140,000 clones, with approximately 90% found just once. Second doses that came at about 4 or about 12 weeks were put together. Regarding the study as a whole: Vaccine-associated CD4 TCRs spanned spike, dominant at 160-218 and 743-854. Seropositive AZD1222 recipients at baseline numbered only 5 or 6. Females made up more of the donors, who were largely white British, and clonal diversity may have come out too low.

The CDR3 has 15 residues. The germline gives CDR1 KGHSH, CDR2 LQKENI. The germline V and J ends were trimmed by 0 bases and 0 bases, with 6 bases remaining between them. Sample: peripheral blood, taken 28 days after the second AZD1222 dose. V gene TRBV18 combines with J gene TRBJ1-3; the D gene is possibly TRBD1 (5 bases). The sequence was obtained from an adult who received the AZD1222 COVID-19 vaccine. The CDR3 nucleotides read TGTGCCAGCTCACCACCGGGACGCTCTGGAAACACCATATATTTT. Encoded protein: CASSPPGRSGNTIYF.